Described below is a single T cell receptor (beta chain) sequence and its context. The antigen remains unidentified. These data are taken from a study of a mutant IDH1 vaccine in newly diagnosed glioma. Study-level background: Weeks 35 and 47 hosted visits V12 and V13, respectively.

V was pared by 5 bases and J by 10 bases, with 17 bases between. Germline CDR1 and CDR2: SGHTA and FQGNSA. CDR3 size: 14 residues. Time point here: week 35, safety follow-up. A single vaccine dose contained 300 ug of mutant IDH1 20-mer peptide, and topical imiquimod was used with it. Repertoires were generated with immunoSEQ multiplex PCR, while TCRdb's copy carries only in-frame clones and drops some. The sample consists of tens of thousands of clones, around 81% of them appearing once. The sample consisted of PBMCs, taken from a glioma patient whose treatment included an IDH1 peptide vaccine. The chain employs TRBV7-2 and TRBJ2-2, with TRBD2 as a possible D gene (6 bases). The TCR originated in a woman in her forties with glioma. Some clones in this sample may be carry-over from other donors' samples. The CDR3 spells CASSLGGSAMELFF. CDR3 bases: TGTGCCAGCAGCCTGGGGGGTTCGGCGATGGAGCTGTTTTTT.